The T cell receptor beta chain described here comes from a study of cytomegalovirus exposure and HLA in healthy donors. Trimming cost V 4 bases and J 5 bases; bases outside gene matches: 4. Looked up from germline, CDR1 is MNHEY and CDR2 is SMNVEV (reference sequence). The CDR3 consists of 13 residues. This clone came up a few times. The method was immunoSEQ multiplex PCR; TCRdb's version includes in-frame clones alone and lacks a portion of them. The table has over 150,000 clones, around 85% seen once. Input material: PBMCs. The chain recombines TRBV27 with TRBJ2-7, with 8 positions matching TRBD2. The TCR originated in a man aged 18 to 30 in good health and CMV-seropositive. The CDR3 DNA sequence: TGTGCCAGCAGTTCCGCGGGGGGCGACGAGCAGTACTTC. It translates to CASSSAGGDEQYF.